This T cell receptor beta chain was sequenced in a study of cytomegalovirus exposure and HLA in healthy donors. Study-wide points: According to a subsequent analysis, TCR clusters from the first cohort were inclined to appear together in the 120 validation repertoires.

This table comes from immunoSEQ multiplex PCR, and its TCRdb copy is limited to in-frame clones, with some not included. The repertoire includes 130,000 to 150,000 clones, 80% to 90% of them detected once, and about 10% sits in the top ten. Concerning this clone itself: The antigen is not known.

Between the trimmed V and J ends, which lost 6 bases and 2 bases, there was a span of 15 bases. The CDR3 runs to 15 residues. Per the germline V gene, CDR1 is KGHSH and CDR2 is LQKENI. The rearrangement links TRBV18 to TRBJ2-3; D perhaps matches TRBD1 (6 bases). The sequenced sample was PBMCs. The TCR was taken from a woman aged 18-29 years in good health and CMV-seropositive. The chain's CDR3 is CASSPERGNTDTQYF. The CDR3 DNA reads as TGTGCCAGCTCCCCGGAGAGGGGGAACACAGATACGCAGTATTTT.